This T cell receptor beta chain is from a study of cytomegalovirus exposure and HLA in healthy donors. Study results and caveats: As was reported, the classifier diagnosed cytomegalovirus status with high specificity and sensitivity. Subsequent analysis found a tendency for first-cohort TCR clusters to co-occur within the 95 to 150 validation repertoires.

Produced via immunoSEQ multiplex PCR; TCRdb's table is partial and in-frame only. The sample records approximately 65,000 clones, around 97% being singletons. Worth noting for this clone: Its target is unknown.

This CDR3 contains 14 residues. Germline lookup yields CDR1 SNHLY and CDR2 FYNNEI. The V gene end was trimmed by 3 bases and the J gene end by 4 bases; junction bases not matched to a gene: 3. Input material: PBMCs. The receptor comes from a man aged 18 to 30 in good health and CMV-seronegative. The gene calls are TRBV2 and TRBJ2-3, with TRBD2 identical over 8 bases. The CDR3 is CASSDGAGADTQYF. The CDR3 DNA follows: TGTGCCAGCAGTGACGGAGCGGGAGCAGATACGCAGTATTTT.